The rows below give T cell receptor beta chains drawn from one sample of a study of blood T cell repertoires in COVID-19. The data were produced by immunoSEQ multiplex PCR, yet TCRdb's version contains in-frame clones alone and is incomplete. The data hold some 140,000 clones, with approximately 84% observed a single time. The sequencing input was PBMCs or T cells enriched from blood (not recorded which). The receptors stem from a man in his forties or fifties with acute COVID-19. The CDR3 runs from the conserved cysteine through the conserved F or W. Each record gives: J gene, D gene, V gene, CDR3 protein. D genes are given only for firm matches.

J gene: TRBJ1-4; D gene: .; V gene: TRBV30; CDR3 protein: CAWGGTTNEKLFF
J gene: TRBJ2-7; D gene: TRBD2; V gene: TRBV30; CDR3 protein: CAWRTSGNYEQYF
J gene: TRBJ1-6; D gene: .; V gene: TRBV3-1/TRBV3-2; CDR3 protein: CASRSAEGVNSPLHF
J gene: TRBJ2-7; D gene: .; V gene: TRBV28; CDR3 protein: CASSWTEGRYEQYF
J gene: TRBJ2-1; D gene: TRBD1; V gene: TRBV10-1; CDR3 protein: CASSPQPGQKYNEQFF
J gene: TRBJ2-6; D gene: .; V gene: TRBV5-1; CDR3 protein: CASSSLSSGANVLTF
J gene: TRBJ1-5; D gene: .; V gene: TRBV10-3; CDR3 protein: CAISPTNQPQHF
J gene: TRBJ2-1; D gene: .; V gene: TRBV24-1; CDR3 protein: CATSDSSPDEQFF
J gene: TRBJ1-2; D gene: TRBD1; V gene: TRBV4-3; CDR3 protein: CASSQVEGAYYGYTF
J gene: TRBJ2-1; D gene: .; V gene: TRBV6-5; CDR3 protein: CASRSGLGGQFF
J gene: TRBJ2-6; D gene: .; V gene: TRBV3-1/TRBV3-2; CDR3 protein: CASSSRQTVSGANVLTF
J gene: TRBJ1-1; D gene: .; V gene: TRBV5-1; CDR3 protein: CASSLVAGRTEAFF
J gene: TRBJ1-1; D gene: TRBD1; V gene: TRBV6-5; CDR3 protein: CASKHTGDRTTEAFF
J gene: TRBJ2-1; D gene: TRBD2; V gene: TRBV9; CDR3 protein: CASSVDAGGLDEQFF
J gene: TRBJ2-7; D gene: .; V gene: TRBV11-3; CDR3 protein: CASSVPDRKRSYEQYF
J gene: TRBJ2-5; D gene: TRBD1; V gene: TRBV5-1; CDR3 protein: CASSRQGQGGGETQYF
J gene: TRBJ1-2; D gene: TRBD1; V gene: TRBV5-8; CDR3 protein: CASSYNRGRVYGYTF
J gene: TRBJ2-6; D gene: TRBD1; V gene: TRBV18; CDR3 protein: CASSRTRTGDIVSGANVLTF
J gene: TRBJ1-5; D gene: TRBD1; V gene: TRBV18; CDR3 protein: CASSPPQGEGQPQHF
J gene: TRBJ1-2; D gene: .; V gene: TRBV7-2; CDR3 protein: CASTLGGTSNYGYTF
J gene: TRBJ1-2; D gene: TRBD1; V gene: TRBV5-1; CDR3 protein: CASSWDRENGYTF
J gene: TRBJ1-5; D gene: TRBD1; V gene: TRBV6-5; CDR3 protein: CASSQDRDAFSQHF
J gene: TRBJ2-2; D gene: .; V gene: TRBV7-2; CDR3 protein: CASSLEDPGIETGELFF
J gene: TRBJ1-6; D gene: .; V gene: TRBV2; CDR3 protein: CASSDTGWYNSPLHF
J gene: TRBJ1-2; D gene: TRBD1; V gene: TRBV7-2; CDR3 protein: CASSLATGDYYGYTF